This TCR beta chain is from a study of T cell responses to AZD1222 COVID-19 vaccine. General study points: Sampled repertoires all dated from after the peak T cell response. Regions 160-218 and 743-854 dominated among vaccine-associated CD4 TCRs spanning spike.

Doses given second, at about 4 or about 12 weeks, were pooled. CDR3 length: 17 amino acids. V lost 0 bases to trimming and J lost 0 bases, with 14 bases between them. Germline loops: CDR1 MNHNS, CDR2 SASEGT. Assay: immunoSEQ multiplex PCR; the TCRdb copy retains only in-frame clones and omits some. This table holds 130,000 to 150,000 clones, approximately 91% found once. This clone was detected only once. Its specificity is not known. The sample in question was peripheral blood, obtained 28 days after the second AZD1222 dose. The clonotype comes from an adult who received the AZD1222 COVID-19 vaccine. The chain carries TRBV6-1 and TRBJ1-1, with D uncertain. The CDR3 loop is CASSEAARSRMNTEAFF. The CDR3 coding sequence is TGTGCCAGCAGTGAAGCTGCGAGGTCCCGAATGAACACTGAAGCTTTCTTT.